This T cell receptor (beta chain) was identified in a study of T cell responses to AZD1222 COVID-19 vaccine. The CDR3 length is 11 residues. CDR1 and CDR2 (germline): SEHNR, FQNEAQ (reference sequence). V gave up 8 bases and J gave up 4 bases, with 6 bases separating them. Assay used: immunoSEQ multiplex PCR; TCRdb lists only in-frame clones, some missing. This table holds around 140,000 clones, around 84% found once. This clone was counted once. The J gene is TRBJ1-3, the V gene TRBV7-9; D is ambiguous. The sequence derives from an adult who received the AZD1222 COVID-19 vaccine. The sample in question was peripheral blood, obtained 28 days after the second AZD1222 dose. The CDR3 DNA is TGTGCCAGCGGGGAAGGAAACACCATATATTTT. This gives the protein CASGEGNTIYF.